Listed here are 20 T cell receptor beta chains from one sample, sequenced in a study of T cell responses to AZD1222 COVID-19 vaccine. This table comes from immunoSEQ multiplex PCR, and its TCRdb copy is limited to in-frame clones, with some not included. This table holds under 70,000 clones, over 60% found once. Source: peripheral blood, taken on day 0 of AZD1222 vaccination. The receptors come from an adult in good health.

The chain is built from TRBV5-6 and TRBJ1-1; D call uncertain. The CDR3 loop spans 12 amino acids. V lost 6 bases to trimming and J lost 4 bases, with 10 bases between them. Germline V gives CDR1 SGHDT, CDR2 YYEEEE. DNA for the CDR3: TGTGCCAGCACCGTAGGAACCACTGAAGCTTTCTTT. This codes for CASTVGTTEAFF.

The chain uses TRBV6-5 and TRBJ2-1, with unresolved D. The CDR3 sequence is 13 residues long. The V end was cut by 7 bases, the J end by 6 bases, with 13 bases between. Germline assignment: CDR1 MNHEY and CDR2 SVGAGI. CDR3 amino acids: CASKGGRFNEQFF. The CDR3 DNA reads as TGTGCCAGCAAGGGCGGTAGATTCAATGAGCAGTTCTTC.

V gene TRBV19 combines with J gene TRBJ1-2, with D possibly matching TRBD1 (5 bases). Germline V gene sequence: CDR1 LNHDA, CDR2 SQIVND (reference sequence). Trimming left V 11 bases short and J 4 bases short, with 20 bases between. This CDR3 is built from 14 residues. For the CDR3, the DNA is TGTGCCGCCCAGGGATCCGGGCGGGTCTATGGCTACACCTTC. Its translation is CAAQGSGRVYGYTF. Variable domain in full (rest from reference TRBV19 and TRBJ1-2): DGGITQSPKYLFRKEGQNVTLSCEQNLNHDAMYWYRQDPGQGLRLIYYSQIVNDFQKGDIAEGYSVSREKKESFPLTVTSAQKNPTAFYLCAAQGSGRVYGYTFGSGTRLTVV.

This chain joins TRBV28 and TRBJ2-7, with a possible D match to TRBD1 (5 bases). CDR1 MDHEN and CDR2 SYDVKM come from the germline V gene. Between the trimmed V and J ends, which lost 7 bases and 6 bases, there was a span of 19 bases. The CDR3 sequence is 14 residues long. This chain's CDR3 is CASTTFGAQREQYF. CDR3 DNA sequence: TGTGCCAGCACCACTTTTGGGGCCCAGCGCGAGCAGTACTTC.

This chain joins TRBV24-1 and TRBJ1-5; D ambiguous. This CDR3 comprises 15 residues. V was clipped by 7 bases and J by 1 base, with 13 bases between them. CDR1 is KGHDR and CDR2 is SFDVKD in the germline V gene. For the CDR3, the DNA is TGTGCCACCAGGACCGGATGGGGAAGCAATCAGCCCCAGCATTTT. As protein: CATRTGWGSNQPQHF.

The J gene is TRBJ2-1, the V gene TRBV9, with D perhaps matching TRBD1 or TRBD2 (5 bases each). This CDR3 comprises 16 residues. CDR1 and CDR2 from the germline V gene are SGDLS and YYNGEE. Trimming pared 0 bases from V and 7 bases from J, leaving 17 bases between. The CDR3 nucleotides read TGTGCCAGCAGCGTAGCTCCGGGACCGCCCGGGAATGAGCAGTTCTTC. Its protein is CASSVAPGPPGNEQFF.

This clone has only a few counts. The V and J genes are TRBV27 and TRBJ2-3; D remains ambiguous. Germline CDR1 reads MNHEY; CDR2 reads SMNVEV (reference sequence). Trimming took 2 bases from V and 0 from J, leaving 18 bases between them. The CDR3 runs to 18 residues. The CDR3 reads CASSLQILGKTSTDTQYF. The CDR3 nucleotides read TGTGCCAGCAGTTTACAGATTCTTGGGAAGACTAGCACAGATACGCAGTATTTT.

The chain uses TRBV3-1 (or the pseudogene TRBV3-2) and TRBJ1-1; D is ambiguous. The germline V and J ends were trimmed by 6 bases and 4 bases, with 27 bases remaining between them. Germline V gene sequence: CDR1 LGHDT, CDR2 YNNKEL (reference sequence). This CDR3 contains 18 residues. Here the CDR3 DNA reads TGTGCCAGCAGTCGCCAAGGAGCGGGAAAAAATCCCCCCACTGAAGCTTTCTTT. It specifies CASSRQGAGKNPPTEAFF.

The V gene is TRBV27, the J gene TRBJ1-3, with D possibly being TRBD1 (5 bases). The germline V gene has CDR1 MNHEY and CDR2 SMNVEV (reference sequence). Trimming shortened V by 9 bases and J by 4 bases, and 16 bases separated the two germline ends. The CDR3 is 14 amino acids. The CDR3 nucleotides are TGTGCCAGTCAGAGCGGGGGGGGAGGAAACACCATATATTTT. Translation: CASQSGGGGNTIYF.

V and J are TRBV28 and TRBJ2-7; TRBD1 aligns across 7 bases. The germline CDR1 and CDR2 sequences are MDHEN and SYDVKM. CDR3 size: 14 residues. The V gene end was trimmed by 2 bases and the J gene end by 6 bases; junction bases not matched to a gene: 7. The CDR3 DNA is TGTGCCAGCAGTTTACCTATGACAGGGTCCGAGCAGTACTTC. This codes for CASSLPMTGSEQYF. Together with reference TRBV28 and TRBJ2-7, the CDR3 gives the full variable domain: DVKVTQSSRYLVKRTGEKVFLECVQDMDHENMFWYRQDPGLGLRLIYFSYDVKMKEKGDIPEGYSVSREKKERFSLILESASTNQTSMYLCASSLPMTGSEQYFGPGTRLTVT.

The rearrangement links TRBV6-5 to TRBJ1-4; D perhaps matches TRBD1 (5 bases). V was trimmed by 7 bases and J by 4 bases, leaving 13 bases between them. CDR1 and CDR2 (germline): MNHEY, SVGAGI. The CDR3 length is 14 residues. CDR3 protein: CASTRTGRNEKLFF. The DNA for the CDR3 is TGTGCCAGCACTAGAACGGGGCGTAATGAAAAACTGTTTTTT.

The CDR3 sequence: CASSLKRGTETQYF. The CDR3 coding sequence is TGTGCCAGCTCTCTCAAACGGGGTACAGAGACCCAGTACTTC. The chain combines TRBV18 with TRBJ2-5, with D tentatively TRBD2 (5 bases). Germline lookup yields CDR1 KGHSH and CDR2 LQKENI. The length of the CDR3 is 14 residues. The V end was cut by 6 bases, the J end by 4 bases, with 15 bases between.

This chain links TRBV19 with TRBJ2-3; D might be TRBD2 (6 bases). The CDR3 runs 14 residues. V shed 5 bases and J shed 5 bases, with 14 bases lying between them. Germline loops: CDR1 LNHDA, CDR2 SQIVND (reference sequence). The CDR3 here is CASSLGARGDTQYF. CDR3 DNA: TGTGCCAGTAGTTTAGGTGCGCGGGGAGATACGCAGTATTTT.

This sequence joins TRBV6-5 and TRBJ2-4; D is possibly TRBD1 (6 bases). The V gene lost 7 bases and the J gene lost 0 bases, with 13 bases spanning the gap. Germline CDR1 is MNHEY and CDR2 is SVGAGI. The CDR3 totals 15 residues. The CDR3 region has the DNA TGTGCCAGCACTCCGACAGGACTAGCCAAAAACATTCAGTACTTC. It encodes CASTPTGLAKNIQYF.

A few counts support this clone. The chain couples TRBV7-2 to TRBJ1-2; tentatively, D is TRBD1 (5 bases). The V end lost 4 bases, the J end lost 7 bases, and 19 bases lay between the germline ends. Per germline, CDR1 SGHTA and CDR2 FQGNSA. The length of the CDR3 is 15 residues. CDR3 region: CASSSPDSYNGGYTF. DNA for the CDR3: TGTGCCAGCAGCTCACCAGACAGTTATAATGGTGGCTACACCTTC.

The chain couples TRBV4-1 to TRBJ1-1; D unclear. The CDR3 runs 17 residues. The V gene lost 0 bases and the J gene lost 1 base, with 15 bases spanning the gap. Germline values: CDR1 MGHRA, CDR2 YSYEKL. The CDR3: CASSQDPSSPGNTEAFF. CDR3 DNA: TGCGCCAGCAGCCAAGATCCGTCATCCCCGGGGAACACTGAAGCTTTCTTT.

In DNA, the CDR3 is TGTGCCAGCAGCTCCGCCACTGGGACGGGTGAAGCTTTCTTT. This codes for CASSSATGTGEAFF. The chain is built from TRBV7-9 and TRBJ1-1; D might be TRBD1 (5 bases). The CDR3 runs to 14 residues. V lost 4 bases and J lost 7, with 16 bases in between. Germline V lookup: CDR1 SEHNR, CDR2 FQNEAQ (reference sequence).

The rearrangement links TRBV28 to TRBJ2-7, with 8 nucleotides matching TRBD2. Germline trimming cut 4 bases from V and 1 base from J; bases unmatched to any gene: 15. CDR1 is MDHEN and CDR2 is SYDVKM in the germline V gene. CDR3 length: 18 residues. CDR3 coding DNA: TGTGCCAGCAGTTCCCCATTAGAGCTGCGGGGGGCTTCCTACGAGCAGTACTTC. Translating gives CASSSPLELRGASYEQYF.

The genes are TRBV6-6 and TRBJ1-5; TRBD1 is a possible D gene (6 bases). Trimming shortened V by 4 bases and J by 9 bases, and 19 bases separated the two germline ends. CDR1 and CDR2 from the germline V gene are MNHNY and SVGAGI (reference sequence). The CDR3 covers 15 residues. CDR3 sequence reads: CASSSDRSPRWPQHF. Written as DNA, the CDR3 is TGTGCCAGCAGTTCAGACAGGTCCCCGCGATGGCCCCAGCATTTT.

This clone was seen only a few times. The rearrangement joins TRBV28 to TRBJ1-5, with TRBD1 identical over 8 bases. This CDR3 is built from 15 residues. Trimming at V came to 5 bases and at J to 7 bases, leaving 10 bases not matched to a gene. CDR1 is MDHEN and CDR2 is SYDVKM in the germline V gene. CDR3 sequence (DNA): TGTGCCAGCAGTCAAACGGGGACAGGAGACCAGCCCCAGCATTTT. Translating it yields CASSQTGTGDQPQHF.